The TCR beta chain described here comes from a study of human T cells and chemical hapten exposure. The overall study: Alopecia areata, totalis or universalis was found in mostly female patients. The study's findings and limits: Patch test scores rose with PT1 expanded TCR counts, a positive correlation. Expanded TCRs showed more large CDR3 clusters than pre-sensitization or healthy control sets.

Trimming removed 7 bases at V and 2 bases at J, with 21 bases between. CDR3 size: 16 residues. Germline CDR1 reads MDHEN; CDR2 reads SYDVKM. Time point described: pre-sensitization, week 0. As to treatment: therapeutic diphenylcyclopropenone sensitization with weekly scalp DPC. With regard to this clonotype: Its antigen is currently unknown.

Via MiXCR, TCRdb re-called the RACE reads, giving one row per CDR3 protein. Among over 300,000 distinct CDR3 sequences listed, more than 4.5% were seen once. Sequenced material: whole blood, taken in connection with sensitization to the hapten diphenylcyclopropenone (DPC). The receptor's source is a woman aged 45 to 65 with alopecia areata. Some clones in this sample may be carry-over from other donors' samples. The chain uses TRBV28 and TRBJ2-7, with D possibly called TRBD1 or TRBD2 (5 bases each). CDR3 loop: CASMGERVSSTYEQYF. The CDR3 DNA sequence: TGTGCCAGCATGGGGGAGAGAGTGTCATCCACCTACGAGCAGTACTTC.